This T cell receptor beta chain originates from a study of shared clonotypes between healthy human individuals. Broader study findings: Among non-shared clonotypes, generation probabilities were lower than among those shared by all four donors.

For this clone: No antigen is known for it.

The table came from immunoSEQ multiplex PCR; TCRdb's copy has only in-frame clones and leaves some out. Counted here are millions of clones, roughly 94% occurring once; the ten biggest clones make up 0.13%. Donors comprised healthy HIV-negative adults lacking recent acute infections or vaccinations. In germline, CDR1 is MDHEN, CDR2 SYDVKM. V was clipped by 4 bases and J by 2 bases; unmatched bases: 14. There are 17 residues in the CDR3. Sequencing was performed on naive CD4+ T cells sorted from blood. This sample's subset: CD45RA+ positively selected. This clonotype was obtained from a man younger than 35 in good health. The V call is TRBV28, the J call TRBJ2-7; 7 nucleotides match TRBD2. CDR3 loop: CASSWEGLVWVPYEQYF. The CDR3 DNA reads TGTGCCAGCAGTTGGGAGGGATTAGTGTGGGTGCCCTACGAGCAGTACTTC.